Listed below are T cell receptor beta chains from one sample, sequenced in a study of blood T cells in healthy people across ages. MiXCR, run by TCRdb on the 5' RACE reads, gives a single entry per CDR3 protein. The sample consists of hundreds of thousands of distinct CDR3 sequences, approximately 49% of them appearing once. The sample comprised blood. The receptors shown here come from a woman in her sixties or seventies in good health. CDR3s include the opening cysteine and the closing phenylalanine or tryptophan. Each record gives: CDR3 length, clone size, V gene, D gene, J gene, CDR3 DNA, CDR3 protein. The D gene is left open where the match is weak. Only some rows state a clone size, as once, few, many or a class for expanded clones.

12	many	TRBV29-1	TRBD1	TRBJ2-5	TGCAGCGTTACAGGGGGTGTTGAGACCCAGTACTTC	CSVTGGVETQYF
15	few	TRBV12-3/TRBV12-4	-	TRBJ2-7	TGTGCCAGCAGGACGGGGGACCTTAGTACCTACGAGCAGTACTTC	CASRTGDLSTYEQYF
16	few	TRBV28	TRBD2	TRBJ2-7	TGTGCCAGCAGTTTACGGCGGGGAGCGGGGGGAAACGAGCAGTACTTC	CASSLRRGAGGNEQYF
15	-	TRBV20-1	TRBD1	TRBJ2-5	TGCAGTGCTACCCCGGGACAGGGGTCCCTTGAGACCCAGTACTTC	CSATPGQGSLETQYF
16	-	TRBV20-1	-	TRBJ2-4	TGCAGTGCTAGATGGCCCCTCGACTCCATAAAAACCATTCAGTACTTC	CSARWPLDSIKTIQYF
14	few	TRBV7-2	TRBD1	TRBJ2-5	TGTGCCAGCAGCCCCCGGACAGGGGGAGAGACCCAGTACTTC	CASSPRTGGETQYF
14	-	TRBV12-3/TRBV12-4	-	TRBJ1-2	TGTGCCAGCATTAGGGCAGGGTACAACTATGGCTACACCTTC	CASIRAGYNYGYTF
13	-	TRBV7-9	TRBD1	TRBJ2-5	TGTGCCAGCAGCATTGGGACAGGGAAGACCCAGTACTTC	CASSIGTGKTQYF
16	-	TRBV6-2/TRBV6-3	-	TRBJ2-1	TGTGCCAGCAGTTACCCGGGCGGAGGTCGGAACAATGAGCAGTTCTTC	CASSYPGGGRNNEQFF
15	-	TRBV30	TRBD1	TRBJ1-4	TGTGCCTGGAGTTTTGGACAGGGGACTAATGAAAAACTGTTTTTT	CAWSFGQGTNEKLFF
14	few	TRBV20-1	TRBD2	TRBJ2-1	TGCAGTGCAACCGGGACTAGCCCCTACAATGAGCAGTTCTTC	CSATGTSPYNEQFF
15	few	TRBV20-1	-	TRBJ1-5	TGCAGTGCTAGAGAGGGAGGGGGGGTGAATCAGCCCCAGCATTTT	CSAREGGGVNQPQHF
17	-	TRBV5-1	TRBD2	TRBJ2-1	TGCGCCAGCAGCTTCTGGGGCGGGAGTAACGCCTACAATGAGCAGTTCTTC	CASSFWGGSNAYNEQFF
16	-	TRBV9	-	TRBJ1-6	TGTGCCAGCAGCGTAGGAGGCGGGGGCGCGCAGTCACCCCTCCACTTT	CASSVGGGGAQSPLHF
15	-	TRBV28	-	TRBJ1-5	TGTGCCAGCAGTTCCTCACAGGTTAGCAATCAGCCCCAGCATTTT	CASSSSQVSNQPQHF
15	once	TRBV2	-	TRBJ1-1	TGTGCCAGCAATGAATGGGTGGTAATGAACACTGAAGCTTTCTTT	CASNEWVVMNTEAFF
13	-	TRBV5-6	-	TRBJ1-6	TGTGCCAGCAGCGCGGTGCCTAATTCACCCCTCCACTTT	CASSAVPNSPLHF
15	-	TRBV5-1	-	TRBJ1-1	TGCGCCAGCAGCTTGGGGCAGGCAGGGCGGACTGAAGCTTTCTTT	CASSLGQAGRTEAFF
11	-	TRBV24-1	-	TRBJ2-7	TGTGCCACCAGTGCGGGGAACGAGCAGTACTTC	CATSAGNEQYF
14	-	TRBV3-1	-	TRBJ1-1	TGTGCCAGCAGCCAAGTGGCCGCTAACACTGAAGCTTTCTTT	CASSQVAANTEAFF
15	-	TRBV7-2	TRBD2	TRBJ2-1	TGTGCCAGCAGCCCACTAGCGGGAGTAGACAATGAGCAGTTCTTC	CASSPLAGVDNEQFF
14	-	TRBV4-3	-	TRBJ1-2	TGCGCCAGCAGCCAAGCAAGGGCAGCCTATGGCTACACCTTC	CASSQARAAYGYTF
14	-	TRBV20-1	TRBD1	TRBJ2-2	TGCAGTGCTAGGGGACAGAGGGGTACCGGGGAGCTGTTTTTT	CSARGQRGTGELFF